The 9 T cell receptor beta chains given below trace back to one sample, sequenced in a study of radiation and T cells in renal cell carcinoma. Repertoires were generated with immunoSEQ multiplex PCR, while TCRdb's copy carries only in-frame clones and drops some. The sample gives 87,000 or so clones, around 88% of which show up once; 6% to 9% is in the top ten. Noted time point: baseline pretreatment blood. As to treatment: 15 Gy SBRT to primary tumor, nephrectomy 4 weeks later. The sequencing here drew on blood, taken from a patient whose treatment included radiotherapy and nephrectomy. These receptors were collected from a man aged 45-60 years with renal cell carcinoma.

This clone appeared a single time. The chain links TRBV4-2 to TRBJ1-4; 10 positions agree with TRBD1. Germline V lookup: CDR1 LGHNA, CDR2 YNFKEQ. The CDR3 sequence is 15 residues long. The V segment lost 3 bases and the J segment 6 bases; nucleotides outside the gene matches: 4. The chain's CDR3 is CASSQMGQGYEKLFF. The CDR3 DNA reads as TGTGCCAGCAGCCAGATGGGACAGGGGTATGAAAAACTGTTTTTT.

The chain couples TRBV7-2 to TRBJ1-2; TRBD1 matches at 9 bases. The CDR3 spans 16 residues. V trimming: 1 base; J trimming: 8 bases; junction bases outside the gene matches: 11. Germline assignment: CDR1 SGHTA and CDR2 FQGNSA. CDR3 sequence (DNA): TGTGCCAGCAGCTTAGTCGGCGGACAGGGGTCGAGGGGCTACACCTTC. It encodes CASSLVGGQGSRGYTF.

This chain connects TRBV21-1 to TRBJ2-1; the D call TRBD1 from the table was never checked on the DNA. TRBV21-1 is deemed a pseudogene. The CDR3 sequence is 18 residues long. This chain's CDR3 is CASSKVRTGGLGFNEQFF. The CDR3 DNA is TGTGCCAGCAGCAAAGTACGGACAGGGGGCCTAGGTTTCAATGAGCAGTTCTTC.

This clone was observed at least ten times. V gene TRBV7-9 combines with J gene TRBJ1-2; perhaps TRBD1 as D (6 bases). Germline CDR1 is SEHNR and CDR2 is FQNEAQ (reference sequence). The CDR3 totals 14 residues. V was shortened by 5 bases and J by 4 bases, with 14 bases between the two germline ends. The CDR3 loop is CASSVRGAGYGYTF. The CDR3 DNA is TGTGCCAGCAGCGTGAGGGGGGCAGGCTATGGCTACACCTTC.

The chain couples TRBV6-6 to TRBJ1-5; D may be TRBD1 (6 bases). Trimming removed 4 bases from V and 7 bases from J, with 17 bases in between. CDR3 length: 15 residues. The germline V gene has CDR1 MNHNY and CDR2 SVGAGI (reference sequence). The CDR3 protein is CASSFNQGQGQPQHF. CDR3 coding DNA: TGTGCCAGCAGTTTTAATCAGGGGCAAGGGCAGCCCCAGCATTTT.

This chain connects TRBV29-1 to TRBJ2-3, with D unresolved. CDR1 and CDR2 (germline): SQVTM, ANQGSEA. The CDR3 consists of 12 residues. The germline V and J ends were trimmed by 7 bases and 2 bases, with 10 bases remaining between them. The CDR3: CSGVPDTDTQYF. CDR3 DNA sequence: TGCAGCGGGGTTCCGGACACAGATACGCAGTATTTT.

The rearrangement joins TRBV10-3 to TRBJ2-2; the match to TRBD2 covers 10 bases. The germline CDR1 and CDR2 sequences are ENHRY and SYGVKD. The CDR3 consists of 14 residues. The junction had 4 bases not matched to a gene; V was cut back by 7 bases and J by 5 bases. CDR3: CAINKGLATGELFF. The CDR3 bases are TGTGCCATCAATAAGGGACTAGCGACCGGGGAGCTGTTTTTT.

This clone was found a few times. The chain links TRBV14 to TRBJ1-4; no reliable D call. The CDR3 has 12 amino acids. The V and J ends lost 3 bases and 8 bases respectively, with 7 bases between them. Germline V gene data show CDR1 as SGHDN and CDR2 as FVKESK. The DNA of the CDR3 is TGTGCCAGCAGCCAGGGGAACGAAAAACTGTTTTTT. This sequence encodes CASSQGNEKLFF.

The chain recombines TRBV7-2 with TRBJ2-7; TRBD1 might be the D (6 bases). CDR1 is SGHTA and CDR2 is FQGNSA in the germline V gene. The CDR3 contains 15 residues. With 2 bases removed from V and 7 bases from J, the gap between germline ends came to 18 bases. The CDR3 nucleotides read TGTGCCAGCAGCTTACTTACAGGGAAGAGTTGGGAGCAGTACTTC. This gives the protein CASSLLTGKSWEQYF.